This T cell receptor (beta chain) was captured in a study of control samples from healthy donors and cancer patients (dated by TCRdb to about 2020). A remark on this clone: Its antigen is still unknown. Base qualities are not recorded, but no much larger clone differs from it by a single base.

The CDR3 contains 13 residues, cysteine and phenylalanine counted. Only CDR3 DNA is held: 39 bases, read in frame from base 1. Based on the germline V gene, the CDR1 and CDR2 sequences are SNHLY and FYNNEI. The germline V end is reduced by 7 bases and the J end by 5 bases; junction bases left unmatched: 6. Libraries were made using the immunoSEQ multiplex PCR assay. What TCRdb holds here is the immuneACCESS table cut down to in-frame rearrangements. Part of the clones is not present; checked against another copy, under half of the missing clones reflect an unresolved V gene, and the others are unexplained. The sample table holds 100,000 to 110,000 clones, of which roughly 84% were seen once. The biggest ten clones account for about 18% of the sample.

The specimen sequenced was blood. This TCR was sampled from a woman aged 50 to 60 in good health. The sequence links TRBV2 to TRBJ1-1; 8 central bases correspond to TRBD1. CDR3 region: CASTQDRGTEAFF. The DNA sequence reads TGTGCCAGCACTCAAGACAGGGGAACTGAAGCTTTCTTT.